This note documents a single TCR beta chain sequence. The entry originates in a study of blood T cell repertoires in COVID-19. Trimming pared 2 bases from V and 8 bases from J, leaving 15 bases between. In germline, CDR1 is MNHNS, CDR2 SASEGT. There are 14 residues in the CDR3. Repertoires were generated with immunoSEQ multiplex PCR, while TCRdb's copy carries only in-frame clones and drops some. The sample records 250,000 to 300,000 clones, around 87% being singletons. The clonotype originates from an older woman with COVID-19, enrolled during active disease. This sequence joins TRBV6-1 and TRBJ1-2, with D tentatively TRBD1 (5 bases). Input material: peripheral blood. The CDR3 nucleotides read TGTGCCAGCAGTGAAAATGAAGGGGCTCGAGGCTACACCTTC. This codes for CASSENEGARGYTF.